The present T cell receptor (beta chain) was sequenced within a study of shared clonotypes between healthy human individuals. Germline V lookup: CDR1 MNHNY, CDR2 SVGAGI (reference sequence). The CDR3 loop spans 13 amino acids. Deletions cut 2 bases from V and 5 bases from J, with 10 bases between. DNA at about 190 ng, around 30,000 T cell genomes, went into sorted-subset replicate PCRs. TCRdb keeps only in-frame clones here, not all; method: immunoSEQ multiplex PCR. This sample has 2 million to 3 million clones, with roughly 93% found just once. Sequenced sample: naive CD4+ T cells from PBMCs. Subset noted: CD45RA+ positively selected. This receptor was taken from a man younger than 35 in good health. Some clones in this sample may be carry-over from other donors' samples. The rearrangement links TRBV6-6 to TRBJ2-7, with a possible D match to TRBD1 (5 bases). The CDR3 loop reads CASSYARVHEQYF. DNA of the CDR3: TGTGCCAGCAGTTACGCCAGGGTCCACGAGCAGTACTTC.